This T cell receptor beta chain was identified during a study of CD8+CD57+ T cells in acquired aplastic anemia. The V gene lost 7 bases and the J gene lost 5 bases, with 15 bases spanning the gap. Germline lookup yields CDR1 SGHTA and CDR2 FQGTGA. The CDR3 is made up of 14 amino acids. Genomic DNA provided the template from which TCR beta VDJ and CDR3 profiles were obtained. Each CDR3 protein is one row after TCRdb ran MiXCR on the reads. The table lists about 190,000 distinct CDR3 sequences, around half of them singletons. This sequence joins TRBV7-3 and TRBJ2-1; D perhaps matches TRBD2 (5 bases). The specimen sequenced was sorted CD4+, CD8+, or CD8+CD57+ T cells (not recorded which) from PBMCs. The source of this sequence is a human donor in good health, serving as a control. The CDR3 region has the DNA TGTGCCAGCACCGAGTCGAGGGCCCACAATGAGCAGTTCTTC. It encodes CASTESRAHNEQFF.